Detailed here is one T cell receptor beta chain. Its target is not known. This sample's treatment: 10-day PBMC culture with coronavirus spike peptide pools or control peptides (ViraFEST assay). This record belongs to a study of vaccination and CD4 T cells after COVID-19. The Oncomine TCR Beta short-read assay was applied to DNA of cultured CD4+ T cells. In TCRdb, the PCR reads were re-called with MiXCR into one record per CDR3 protein. The sample has roughly 8,000 distinct CDR3 sequences, 40% to 55% seen once. The sample comprised CD4+ T cells from blood, cultured in vitro. The receptor was isolated from a human donor who had recovered from COVID-19.

DNA for the CDR3: TGCAGTGCCTTTTCGCGAGCAGATACGCAGTATTTT. It is translated as CSAFSRADTQYF. The gene calls are TRBV20-1 and TRBJ2-3; D not certain. The CDR3 is made up of 12 amino acids. Germline loops: CDR1 DFQATT, CDR2 SNEGSKA (reference sequence). V dropped 6 bases and J dropped 4 bases, with 11 bases sitting between them.